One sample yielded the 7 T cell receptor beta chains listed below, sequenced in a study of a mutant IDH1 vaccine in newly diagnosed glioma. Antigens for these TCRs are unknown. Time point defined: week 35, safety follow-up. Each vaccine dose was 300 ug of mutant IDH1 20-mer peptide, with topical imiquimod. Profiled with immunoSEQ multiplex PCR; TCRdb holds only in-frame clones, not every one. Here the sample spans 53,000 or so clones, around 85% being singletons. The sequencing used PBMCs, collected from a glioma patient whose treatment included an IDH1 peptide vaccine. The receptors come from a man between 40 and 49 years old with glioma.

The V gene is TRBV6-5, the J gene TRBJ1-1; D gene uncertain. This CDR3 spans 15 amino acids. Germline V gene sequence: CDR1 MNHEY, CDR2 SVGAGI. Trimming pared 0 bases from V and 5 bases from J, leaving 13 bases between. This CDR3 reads CASSYSISGLTEAFF. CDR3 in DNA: TGTGCCAGCAGTTACTCGATCTCCGGATTAACTGAAGCTTTCTTT.

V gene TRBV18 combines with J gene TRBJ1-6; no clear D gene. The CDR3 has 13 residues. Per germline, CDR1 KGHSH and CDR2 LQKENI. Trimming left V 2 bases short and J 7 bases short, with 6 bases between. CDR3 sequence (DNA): TGTGCCAGCTCACCAGAGAGGAATTCACCCCTCCACTTT. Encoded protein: CASSPERNSPLHF. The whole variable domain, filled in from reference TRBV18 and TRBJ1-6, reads NAGVMQNPRHLVRRRGQEARLRCSPMKGHSHVYWYRQLPEEGLKFMVYLQKENIIDESGMPKERFSAEFPKEGPSILRIQQVVRGDSAAYFCASSPERNSPLHFGNGTRLTVT.

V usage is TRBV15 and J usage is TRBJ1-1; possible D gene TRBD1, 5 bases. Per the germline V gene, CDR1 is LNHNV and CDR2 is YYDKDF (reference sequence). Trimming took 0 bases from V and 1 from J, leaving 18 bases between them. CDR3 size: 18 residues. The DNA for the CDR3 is TGTGCCACCAGCAGAGATTGGGGCCCCCGGGAGTCGAACACTGAAGCTTTCTTT. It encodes CATSRDWGPRESNTEAFF.

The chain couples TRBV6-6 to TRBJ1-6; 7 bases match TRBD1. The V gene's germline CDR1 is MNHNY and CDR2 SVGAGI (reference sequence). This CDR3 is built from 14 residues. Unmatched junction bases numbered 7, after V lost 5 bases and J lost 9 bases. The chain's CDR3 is CASSLWTGSSPLHF. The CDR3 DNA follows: TGTGCCAGCAGTCTCTGGACAGGTAGTTCACCCCTCCACTTT.

The CDR3 DNA is TGCGCCAGCAGCTTGGCACTAGCGGGTAACACCGGGGAGCTGTTTTTT. This gives the protein CASSLALAGNTGELFF. V is TRBV5-1 and J is TRBJ2-2; 9 bases map to TRBD2. Germline trimming cut 0 bases from V and 2 bases from J; bases unmatched to any gene: 2. Germline CDR1 is SGHRS and CDR2 is YFSETQ. The CDR3 length is 16 residues.

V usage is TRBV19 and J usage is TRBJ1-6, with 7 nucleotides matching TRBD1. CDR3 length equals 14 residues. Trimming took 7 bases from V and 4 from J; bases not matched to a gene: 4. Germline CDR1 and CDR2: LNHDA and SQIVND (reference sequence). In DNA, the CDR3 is TGTGCCAGTAACCTACAGGGGTATAATTCACCCCTCCACTTT. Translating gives CASNLQGYNSPLHF.

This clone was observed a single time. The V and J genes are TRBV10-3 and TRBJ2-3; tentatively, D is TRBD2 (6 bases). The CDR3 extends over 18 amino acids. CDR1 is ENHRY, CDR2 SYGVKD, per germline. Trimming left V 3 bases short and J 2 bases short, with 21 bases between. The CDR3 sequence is CAISDGLGSGLLTDTQYF. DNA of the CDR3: TGTGCCATCAGTGACGGACTCGGTAGCGGACTCCTCACAGATACGCAGTATTTT.